These T cell receptor beta chains were read from a single sample in a study of shared clonotypes between healthy human individuals. Profiling relied on immunoSEQ multiplex PCR, and the TCRdb table lists in-frame clones only, not all of them. The data hold 1,500,000 or so clones, with around 97% observed a single time. Sequenced input: naive CD4+ T cells sorted from blood. All receptors come from a man aged 25 to 40 in good health. The CDR3 runs from the conserved cysteine through the conserved F or W. Each record gives: J gene, clone size, CDR3 length, D gene, V gene, CDR3 protein, CDR3 DNA. D genes are given only for firm matches. A clone size is listed for some rows: how often the clone was seen (once, few, many), or a class if it is expanded.

j_gene: TRBJ2-2; abundance: NA; len: 16; d_gene: TRBD1; v_gene: TRBV9; CDR3aa: CASSATDRVNTGELFF; CDR3nt: TGTGCCAGCAGTGCCACGGACAGGGTGAACACCGGGGAGCTGTTTTTT
j_gene: TRBJ2-7; abundance: NA; len: 15; d_gene: NA; v_gene: TRBV19; CDR3aa: CASRTRAGNTYEQYF; CDR3nt: TGTGCCAGTAGAACGCGAGCGGGTAACACCTACGAGCAGTACTTC
j_gene: TRBJ1-2; abundance: NA; len: 21; d_gene: NA; v_gene: TRBV12-2; CDR3aa: CASRLPLSLDRGRSVNYGYTF; CDR3nt: TGTGCAAGTCGCTTACCCCTCTCCTTGGACAGGGGGCGATCCGTTAACTATGGCTACACCTTC
j_gene: TRBJ2-3; abundance: NA; len: 16; d_gene: NA; v_gene: TRBV5-1; CDR3aa: CASSSGAAAFTDTQYF; CDR3nt: TGCGCCAGCAGCTCGGGTGCCGCCGCGTTCACAGATACGCAGTATTTT
j_gene: TRBJ1-2; abundance: NA; len: 16; d_gene: NA; v_gene: TRBV9; CDR3aa: CASSQTSRDPGYGYTF; CDR3nt: TGTGCCAGCAGCCAAACGTCTAGGGACCCCGGCTATGGCTACACCTTC
j_gene: TRBJ2-3; abundance: NA; len: 20; d_gene: TRBD2; v_gene: TRBV9; CDR3aa: CASSVGSSGRFLYGTDTQYF; CDR3nt: TGTGCCAGCAGCGTAGGGTCTAGCGGGAGATTTTTATACGGCACAGATACGCAGTATTTT
j_gene: TRBJ2-5; abundance: once; len: 14; d_gene: NA; v_gene: TRBV19; CDR3aa: CASSIDGDRETQYF; CDR3nt: TGTGCCAGTAGTATAGATGGGGATCGAGAGACCCAGTACTTC
j_gene: TRBJ2-7; abundance: once; len: 13; d_gene: TRBD1; v_gene: TRBV6-1; CDR3aa: CASSHRGSYEQYF; CDR3nt: TGTGCCAGCAGTCACAGGGGCTCCTACGAGCAGTACTTC
j_gene: TRBJ2-3; abundance: NA; len: 16; d_gene: TRBD1; v_gene: TRBV2; CDR3aa: CASSVRWDRATDTQYF; CDR3nt: TGTGCCAGCAGTGTCAGATGGGACAGGGCGACAGATACGCAGTATTTT
j_gene: TRBJ2-6; abundance: NA; len: 14; d_gene: NA; v_gene: TRBV7-9; CDR3aa: CASSPFTGANVLTF; CDR3nt: TGTGCCAGCAGCCCCTTCACTGGGGCCAACGTCCTGACTTTC
j_gene: TRBJ2-2; abundance: NA; len: 16; d_gene: TRBD2; v_gene: TRBV2; CDR3aa: CASSYTSGRAPGELFF; CDR3nt: TGTGCCAGCAGTTACACTAGCGGGAGGGCCCCCGGGGAGCTGTTTTTT
j_gene: TRBJ2-5; abundance: NA; len: 14; d_gene: TRBD2; v_gene: TRBV19; CDR3aa: CASRILAGGGTQYF; CDR3nt: TGTGCCAGTAGGATACTAGCGGGAGGTGGGACCCAGTACTTC
j_gene: TRBJ1-1; abundance: NA; len: 13; d_gene: TRBD1; v_gene: TRBV19; CDR3aa: CASSMGQYAEAFF; CDR3nt: TGTGCCAGTAGTATGGGACAGTACGCTGAAGCTTTCTTT
j_gene: TRBJ2-3; abundance: once; len: 17; d_gene: NA; v_gene: TRBV7-9; CDR3aa: CASNPPGGGTGTDTQYF; CDR3nt: TGTGCCAGCAACCCGCCTGGTGGGGGGACTGGCACAGATACGCAGTATTTT
j_gene: TRBJ1-5; abundance: NA; len: 14; d_gene: TRBD1; v_gene: TRBV6-5; CDR3aa: CAIPGTGGHQPQHF; CDR3nt: TGTGCCATCCCCGGGACAGGGGGCCATCAGCCCCAGCATTTT
j_gene: TRBJ2-3; abundance: NA; len: 15; d_gene: NA; v_gene: TRBV5-4; CDR3aa: CASSFLRGRTDTQYF; CDR3nt: TGTGCCAGCAGCTTTCTAAGGGGTAGGACAGATACGCAGTATTTT
j_gene: TRBJ2-2; abundance: NA; len: 15; d_gene: NA; v_gene: TRBV6-5; CDR3aa: CASSYVTPNTGELFF; CDR3nt: TGTGCCAGCAGTTACGTTACGCCGAACACCGGGGAGCTGTTTTTT
j_gene: TRBJ2-2; abundance: NA; len: 14; d_gene: NA; v_gene: TRBV5-4; CDR3aa: CASSLGPNTGELFF; CDR3nt: TGTGCCAGCAGCTTGGGACCCAACACCGGGGAGCTGTTTTTT
j_gene: TRBJ2-6; abundance: NA; len: 17; d_gene: NA; v_gene: TRBV7-8; CDR3aa: CASSLRAISLGSNVLTF; CDR3nt: TGTGCCAGCAGCTTGAGAGCCATCTCCCTCGGGTCCAACGTCCTGACTTTC
j_gene: TRBJ2-7; abundance: NA; len: 14; d_gene: NA; v_gene: TRBV15; CDR3aa: CATSREGSGYEQYF; CDR3nt: TGTGCCACCAGCAGAGAGGGTAGCGGCTACGAGCAGTACTTC
j_gene: TRBJ2-4; abundance: NA; len: 15; d_gene: TRBD2; v_gene: TRBV6-1; CDR3aa: CASSERLAGVNIQYF; CDR3nt: TGTGCCAGCAGTGAACGTCTAGCGGGAGTGAACATTCAGTACTTC
j_gene: TRBJ2-3; abundance: NA; len: 15; d_gene: NA; v_gene: TRBV9; CDR3aa: CASRRSGSSTDTQYF; CDR3nt: TGTGCCAGCAGACGTAGCGGTTCTAGCACAGATACGCAGTATTTT
j_gene: TRBJ2-7; abundance: once; len: 15; d_gene: TRBD2; v_gene: TRBV10-3; CDR3aa: CAISGSSGRAYEQYF; CDR3nt: TGTGCCATCAGTGGCTCTAGCGGGAGGGCCTACGAGCAGTACTTC
j_gene: TRBJ2-7; abundance: NA; len: 13; d_gene: NA; v_gene: TRBV5-4; CDR3aa: CASSLGQFYEQYF; CDR3nt: TGTGCCAGCAGCTTGGGACAGTTTTACGAGCAGTACTTC
j_gene: TRBJ2-1; abundance: NA; len: 16; d_gene: TRBD1; v_gene: TRBV18; CDR3aa: CASSPPDRGRGNEQFF; CDR3nt: TGTGCCAGCTCACCACCGGACAGGGGAAGGGGCAATGAGCAGTTCTTC